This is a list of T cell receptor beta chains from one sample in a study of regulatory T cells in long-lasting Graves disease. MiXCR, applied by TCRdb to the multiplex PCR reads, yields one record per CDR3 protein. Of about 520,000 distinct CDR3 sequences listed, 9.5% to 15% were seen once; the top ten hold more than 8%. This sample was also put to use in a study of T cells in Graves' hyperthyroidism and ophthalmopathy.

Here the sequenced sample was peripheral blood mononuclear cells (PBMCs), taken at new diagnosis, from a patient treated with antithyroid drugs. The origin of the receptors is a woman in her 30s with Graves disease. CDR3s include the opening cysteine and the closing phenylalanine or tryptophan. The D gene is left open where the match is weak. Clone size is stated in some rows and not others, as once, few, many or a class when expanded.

DNA: TGTGCCTGGAGTATCCCGGACAGGGTTACTGAGCAGTTCTTC; CDR3: CAWSIPDRVTEQFF; size: many; J: TRBJ2-1; V: TRBV30; D: TRBD1
DNA: TGTGCCAGCTCGTCGGGACAGGCGGATCTCTACGAGCAGTACTTC; CDR3: CASSSGQADLYEQYF; size: many; J: TRBJ2-7; V: TRBV18; D: TRBD1
DNA: TGTGCCTGGAGTGTATGGGGGCGGGGGGCTAATCAGCCCCAGCATTTT; CDR3: CAWSVWGRGANQPQHF; size: few; J: TRBJ1-5; V: TRBV30; D: .
DNA: TGTGCCACCCATAAAACGTCGGGGGGTTTCGGCGCTGAAGCTTTCTTT; CDR3: CATHKTSGGFGAEAFF; size: .; J: TRBJ1-1; V: TRBV27; D: .
DNA: TGTGCCAGCAGCTTCGTGCCCGGCGAGACCCAGTACTTC; CDR3: CASSFVPGETQYF; size: many; J: TRBJ2-5; V: TRBV11-3; D: .
DNA: TGTGCCAGCAGCGGGGGATTAGCGGGAGAAACCGAGACCCAGTACTTC; CDR3: CASSGGLAGETETQYF; size: .; J: TRBJ2-5; V: TRBV9; D: TRBD2
DNA: TGTGCCAGCCGACAGGGTAGGGGTGCTAAGGAGACCCAGTACTTC; CDR3: CASRQGRGAKETQYF; size: few; J: TRBJ2-5; V: TRBV7-8; D: TRBD1
DNA: TGTGCCAGCAGGACCCCAGGGGGAGGCAATCAGCCCCAGCATTTT; CDR3: CASRTPGGGNQPQHF; size: many; J: TRBJ1-5; V: TRBV6-1; D: TRBD1
DNA: TGTGCCAGCAGTTTCACTAGCGGGAGGATAAGCGAGCAGTACTTC; CDR3: CASSFTSGRISEQYF; size: .; J: TRBJ2-7; V: TRBV12-3/TRBV12-4; D: TRBD2
DNA: TGTGCCAGCAGCTTCCCCCCCAGATCTGGGGCCAACGTCCTGACTTTC; CDR3: CASSFPPRSGANVLTF; size: .; J: TRBJ2-6; V: TRBV7-2; D: .
DNA: TGCAGCGTTACAGGGAGGGGCACTGAAGCTTTCTTT; CDR3: CSVTGRGTEAFF; size: .; J: TRBJ1-1; V: TRBV29-1; D: .
DNA: TGTGCCAGCAGCCCACAGGGAGCTAACTATGGCTACACCTTC; CDR3: CASSPQGANYGYTF; size: many; J: TRBJ1-2; V: TRBV7-2; D: .
DNA: TGTGCCAGCAGTTACGACAGGGGAAGAGCAGATACGCAGTATTTT; CDR3: CASSYDRGRADTQYF; size: few; J: TRBJ2-3; V: TRBV6-9; D: TRBD1
DNA: TGTGCCAGCAGCCCTGACATTTACTCCTACAATGAGCAGTTCTTC; CDR3: CASSPDIYSYNEQFF; size: many; J: TRBJ2-1; V: TRBV12-3/TRBV12-4; D: .
DNA: TGTGCCAGCAGTTCAGACAGGGGGCTTATGGTAGATACGCAGTATTTT; CDR3: CASSSDRGLMVDTQYF; size: many; J: TRBJ2-3; V: TRBV2; D: TRBD1
DNA: TGTGCCAGTAGCAGGACAGGGGAGGACTATGGCTACACCTTC; CDR3: CASSRTGEDYGYTF; size: few; J: TRBJ1-2; V: TRBV19; D: TRBD1
DNA: TGCGCCAGCAGCTCTACGGGGAGAGTTGAGAATTCACCCCTCCACTTT; CDR3: CASSSTGRVENSPLHF; size: many; J: TRBJ1-6; V: TRBV5-1; D: .
DNA: TGTGCCAGCAGCCAAGGGGGGGAGACCCAGTACTTC; CDR3: CASSQGGETQYF; size: many; J: TRBJ2-5; V: TRBV3-1; D: .
DNA: TGTGCCAGCAGTTTATCGGGACAGGGAACACCTCCTCGTGAAAATGAGCAGTTCTTC; CDR3: CASSLSGQGTPPRENEQFF; size: many; J: TRBJ2-1; V: TRBV27; D: TRBD1
DNA: TGTGCCAGCAGTCCACGGACTAGTGTCCACGAGCAGTACTTC; CDR3: CASSPRTSVHEQYF; size: many; J: TRBJ2-7; V: TRBV28; D: TRBD2
DNA: TGTGCCAGCAGTTCATACGGAAGAATAGCGGGAGGGCCCTGCGAGCAGTACTTC; CDR3: CASSSYGRIAGGPCEQYF; size: .; J: TRBJ2-7; V: TRBV27; D: TRBD2
DNA: TGTGCCAGCACCCAGGGGTGGGGGACCGGAGCTTTCTTT; CDR3: CASTQGWGTGAFF; size: many; J: TRBJ1-1; V: TRBV3-1; D: .
DNA: TGTGCCAGCAGTTTAAGGCCCAACCGCGGGAGAGCCTACGAGCAGTACTTC; CDR3: CASSLRPNRGRAYEQYF; size: many; J: TRBJ2-7; V: TRBV27; D: TRBD2
DNA: TGTGCCACCAGTGACCGACCGGGGTGGCCGCGAGCCGATGGTACGCAGTATTTT; CDR3: CATSDRPGWPRADGTQYF; size: many; J: TRBJ2-3; V: TRBV24-1; D: .
DNA: TGTGCCAGCAGCTCCGGGGGGCGCAATCAGCCCCAGCATTTT; CDR3: CASSSGGRNQPQHF; size: .; J: TRBJ1-5; V: TRBV7-9; D: .
DNA: TGTGCCAGCCGGGGGGCGGCCGGGGAGCAGTTTTTT; CDR3: CASRGAAGEQFF; size: .; J: TRBJ2-2; V: TRBV11-2; D: .
DNA: TGCAGCGCCGCCGCGGGGGGAAGAGAGACCCAGTACTTC; CDR3: CSAAAGGRETQYF; size: few; J: TRBJ2-5; V: TRBV29-1; D: TRBD2
DNA: TGTGCCAGCAGCTCGTATACCGTCTCCTACGAGCAGTACTTC; CDR3: CASSSYTVSYEQYF; size: many; J: TRBJ2-7; V: TRBV7-2; D: .
DNA: TGTGCCAGCAGCCAGGGGGGGCAGAGTAACAATGAGCAGTTCTTC; CDR3: CASSQGGQSNNEQFF; size: many; J: TRBJ2-1; V: TRBV6-1; D: .
DNA: TGTGCCAGCAGCCCCGTTCTTATAACCAGCTCCTACAATGAGCAGTTCTTC; CDR3: CASSPVLITSSYNEQFF; size: .; J: TRBJ2-1; V: TRBV3-1; D: .
DNA: TGTGCCAGCAGTTCTAGGGGGCGAGACGGCTACACCTTC; CDR3: CASSSRGRDGYTF; size: many; J: TRBJ1-2; V: TRBV28; D: TRBD1
DNA: TGTGCCAGCAGCCCGGGGGGAGTGATAAGCTATGGCTACACCTTC; CDR3: CASSPGGVISYGYTF; size: few; J: TRBJ1-2; V: TRBV6-2/TRBV6-3; D: .
DNA: TGTGCCAGCAGCGAGACAGGGTGGCAAGAGACCCAGTACTTC; CDR3: CASSETGWQETQYF; size: .; J: TRBJ2-5; V: TRBV5-6; D: TRBD1
DNA: TGTGCCAGTAGTAGAGATCCCTTAGTAGCTTTCTTT; CDR3: CASSRDPLVAFF; size: .; J: TRBJ1-1; V: TRBV19; D: .
DNA: TGTGCCAGCAGTGGATTCTACGAGCAGTACTTC; CDR3: CASSGFYEQYF; size: many; J: TRBJ2-7; V: TRBV2; D: .
DNA: TGTGCCAGCAGCGCCGAGTTAGGAATGCAGTACTTC; CDR3: CASSAELGMQYF; size: few; J: TRBJ2-7; V: TRBV9; D: .
DNA: TGCAGTGCTAGGGGATTAGCGGGAGGGGTGGGCACAGATACGCAGTATTTT; CDR3: CSARGLAGGVGTDTQYF; size: many; J: TRBJ2-3; V: TRBV20-1; D: TRBD2
DNA: TGTGCCAGCAAGACAGGCCACTCTGGAAACACCATATATTTT; CDR3: CASKTGHSGNTIYF; size: many; J: TRBJ1-3; V: TRBV27; D: .
DNA: TGTGCCAGCAGCCTTCTAGCGGGGGGGGGGACAGATACGCAGTATTTT; CDR3: CASSLLAGGGTDTQYF; size: many; J: TRBJ2-3; V: TRBV7-2; D: TRBD2
DNA: TGTGCCAGCAGTACAGGGTGGGATACGCAGTATTTT; CDR3: CASSTGWDTQYF; size: many; J: TRBJ2-3; V: TRBV11-2; D: .
DNA: TGTGCCAGCATTTTTGACGCTGAGCAGTTCTTC; CDR3: CASIFDAEQFF; size: many; J: TRBJ2-1; V: TRBV7-9; D: .
DNA: TGTGCCAGTAGTGACCCGGGACAGGGGTACAATCAGCCCCAGCATTTT; CDR3: CASSDPGQGYNQPQHF; size: many; J: TRBJ1-5; V: TRBV19; D: TRBD1
DNA: TGTGCCAGCAGCACGCAGGGGGCAAGCACCGGGGAGCTGTTTTTT; CDR3: CASSTQGASTGELFF; size: many; J: TRBJ2-2; V: TRBV7-2; D: TRBD1